This TCR beta chain emerged from a study of blood T cell repertoires in COVID-19. Sequencing used immunoSEQ multiplex PCR; TCRdb keeps in-frame clones, though not all of them. Among some 530,000 clones listed, about 85% were seen once. Per the germline V gene, CDR1 is ENHRY and CDR2 is SYGVKD. V lost 9 bases, J lost 1 base, and 12 bases lay in between. CDR3 length: 14 residues. This clonotype was obtained from a woman aged 60-70 years who had recovered from COVID-19. The J gene is TRBJ2-2, the V gene TRBV10-3; TRBD2 might be the D (5 bases). The sequenced sample consisted of PBMCs or T cells enriched from blood (not recorded which). For the CDR3, the DNA is TGTGCCATTAAGGACTCTATGAACACCGGGGAGCTGTTTTTT. This translates into CAIKDSMNTGELFF.